The 17 T cell receptor beta chains listed next were all sequenced from one sample in a study of T-cell reconstitution after alpha-beta-depleted transplantation in children. Preparing the TCRbeta library involved the use of unique molecular identifiers. TCRdb re-analysed the PCR reads in MiXCR, keeping a single row per CDR3 protein. The sample contains around 440,000 distinct CDR3 sequences, 8% to 11% of which appear only once. The sequencing here drew on PBMCs, taken before TCRalphabeta/CD19-depleted stem cell transplant. These receptor sequences come from a child under 10 years old with inherited bone marrow failure, due to receive a stem cell transplant.

This clonotype was seen many times. The gene calls are TRBV6-1 and TRBJ2-3; possibly TRBD2 for D (6 bases). V dropped 6 bases and J dropped 3 bases, with 16 bases sitting between them. CDR3 length: 15 residues. The germline CDR1 and CDR2 sequences are MNHNS and SASEGT. CDR3 region: CASSRDLTNTDTQYF. The CDR3 DNA reads TGTGCCAGCAGCCGGGACTTAACTAATACAGATACGCAGTATTTT.

The chain uses TRBV9 and TRBJ1-1, with a possible D match to TRBD1 (5 bases). Germline loops: CDR1 SGDLS, CDR2 YYNGEE. The CDR3 loop spans 16 amino acids. With 0 bases removed from V and 1 base from J, the gap between germline ends came to 13 bases. CDR3 in DNA: TGTGCCAGCAGCGTAGCAACTGGACACTCGAACACTGAAGCTTTCTTT. Its translation: CASSVATGHSNTEAFF.

The rearrangement links TRBV6-2 or TRBV6-3 to TRBJ2-1, with 11 nucleotides matching TRBD1. This CDR3 has 15 amino acids. V lost 3 bases to trimming and J lost 7 bases; unmatched junction nucleotides: 5. In germline, CDR1 is MNHEY, CDR2 SVGEGT. Here the CDR3 reads CASSYWTGGRNEQFF. In DNA, the CDR3 is TGTGCCAGCAGTTATTGGACAGGGGGCCGTAATGAGCAGTTCTTC.

Many counts were recorded for this clonotype. The chain is built from TRBV7-2 and TRBJ2-3; unclear D gene. The CDR3 sequence is 15 residues long. The V end lost 1 base, the J end lost 8 bases, and 16 bases lay between the germline ends. The germline CDR1 and CDR2 sequences are SGHTA and FQGNSA. The CDR3 loop is CASSLGHSNLGTQYF. In DNA form, the CDR3 reads TGTGCCAGCAGCTTAGGTCATTCGAACCTTGGTACGCAGTATTTT.

This chain links TRBV4-2 with TRBJ1-2; no clear D. Germline assignment: CDR1 LGHNA and CDR2 YNFKEQ. V was clipped by 8 bases and J by 4 bases, with 20 bases between them. The CDR3 sequence is 15 residues long. The CDR3 sequence is CASGPGVPDLYGYTF. The DNA of the CDR3 is TGTGCCAGCGGCCCCGGGGTGCCCGATCTCTATGGCTACACCTTC.

As for this clonotype: Compared with germline, one end of the junction differs, possibly owing to a read error. This chain links TRBV27 with TRBJ1-5; D unclear. This CDR3 contains 13 residues. Looked up from germline, CDR1 is MNHEY and CDR2 is SMNVEV (reference sequence). CDR3 sequence: CACSLVGNQPQHF. CDR3 DNA: TGTGCCTGCAGTTTAGTAGGTAACCAGCCCCAGCATTTT.

This clonotype was found many times. The genes are TRBV29-1 and TRBJ2-7; 9 bases line up with TRBD1. With 5 bases clipped from V and 3 bases from J, the junction kept 2 bases outside the gene matches. Germline CDR1 is SQVTM and CDR2 is ANQGSEA. The CDR3 length is 12 residues. CDR3 nucleotide sequence: TGCAGCGTTATGACAGGGGGCTACGAGCAGTACTTC. Protein product: CSVMTGGYEQYF.

The table lists this clonotype with many counts. This rearrangement joins TRBV5-1 to TRBJ2-3; 9 nucleotides match TRBD2. V shed 4 bases and J 2 bases; nucleotides not matched to a gene: 8. The CDR3 sequence is 16 residues long. Looked up from germline, CDR1 is SGHRS and CDR2 is YFSETQ. The CDR3 DNA reads TGCGCCAGCAGCCCTGAGCGGGAGGCCCTCACAGATACGCAGTATTTT. Protein: CASSPEREALTDTQYF. Combining the CDR3 with reference TRBV5-1 and TRBJ2-3 gives the whole variable domain KAGVTQTPRYLIKTRGQQVTLSCSPISGHRSVSWYQQTPGQGLQFLFEYFSETQRNKGNFPGRFSGRQFSNSRSEMNVSTLELGDSALYLCASSPEREALTDTQYFGPGTRLTVL.

There are many counts of this clonotype. The chain combines TRBV6-4 with TRBJ2-1; 9 bases fit TRBD2. The V gene end was trimmed by 8 bases and the J gene end by 4 bases; junction bases not matched to a gene: 3. Germline V gene lookup returns CDR1 MRHNA and CDR2 SNTAGT. The CDR3 runs 13 residues. CDR3 coding DNA: TGTGCCAGCGGTGCGGGAGGGTACAATGAGCAGTTCTTC. Translation gives CASGAGGYNEQFF.

This clonotype was picked up many times. The chain uses TRBV20-1 and TRBJ2-1; D not certain. Trimming stripped 4 bases from V and 3 bases from J, with 13 bases between. There are 14 residues in the CDR3. CDR1 and CDR2 (germline): DFQATT, SNEGSKA (reference sequence). The CDR3 region is CSAIGPIDYNEQFF. CDR3 nucleotides: TGCAGTGCTATAGGGCCGATCGACTACAATGAGCAGTTCTTC.

This clonotype was seen at least ten times. This chain joins TRBV4-3 and TRBJ2-1, with 11 nucleotides matching TRBD2. Germline CDR1 reads LGHNA; CDR2 reads YSLEER. This CDR3 region has 19 residues. Unmatched junction bases numbered 8, after V lost 1 base and J lost 0 bases. The CDR3 nucleotides are TGCGCCAGCAGCCAAGGGTCTAGCGGGAGGCCTCTCTCCTACAATGAGCAGTTCTTC. As protein: CASSQGSSGRPLSYNEQFF.

This clonotype has a count of ten or more. This rearrangement joins TRBV4-3 to TRBJ2-7, with D unresolved. The germline V gene has CDR1 LGHNA and CDR2 YSLEER. The CDR3 spans 16 residues. V shed 0 bases and J shed 0 bases, with 12 bases lying between them. As DNA, the CDR3 is TGCGCCAGCAGCCAAGATTGGAGCGTCAACTCCTACGAGCAGTACTTC. Translated, it gives CASSQDWSVNSYEQYF.

The V and J genes are TRBV4-1 and TRBJ2-1, with D uncertain. CDR1 and CDR2 (germline): MGHRA, YSYEKL. V lost 1 base, J lost 9 bases, and 4 bases lay in between. The CDR3 length is 11 residues. CDR3 sequence reads: CASSQGSEQFF. The CDR3 coding sequence is TGCGCCAGCAGCCAAGGGAGTGAGCAGTTCTTC.

Many counts were recorded for this clonotype. The chain is built from TRBV12-3 or TRBV12-4 and TRBJ2-7, with D perhaps matching TRBD1 (5 bases). The CDR3 consists of 13 residues. V lost 5 bases and J 3 bases, leaving 11 bases between the germline ends. Written as DNA, the CDR3 is TGTGCCAGCAGTCCCCAGACAGTCTACGAGCAGTACTTC. Amino acids: CASSPQTVYEQYF.

The chain links TRBV7-9 to TRBJ2-3; possibly TRBD2 for D (6 bases). The V end was cut by 3 bases, the J end by 0 bases, with 13 bases between. The germline V gene has CDR1 SEHNR and CDR2 FQNEAQ (reference sequence). The CDR3 length is 16 residues. The CDR3 sequence: CASSFLSGRSTDTQYF. In DNA form, the CDR3 reads TGTGCCAGCAGCTTCCTTAGCGGACGAAGCACAGATACGCAGTATTTT.

This clonotype was counted ten times or more. V usage is TRBV11-2 and J usage is TRBJ1-1; D gene unclear. Trimming took 5 bases from V and 2 from J, leaving 15 bases between them. This CDR3 contains 15 residues. Germline CDR1 SGHAT, CDR2 FQNNGV. CDR3 in amino acids: CASSLRIGSNTEAFF. The CDR3 nucleotides read TGTGCCAGCAGCCTCCGCATCGGGTCAAACACTGAAGCTTTCTTT.

The chain uses TRBV2 and TRBJ2-3; D perhaps matches TRBD2 (5 bases). V gave up 6 bases and J gave up 8 bases, with 15 bases separating them. Germline V gives CDR1 SNHLY, CDR2 FYNNEI. The CDR3 spans 13 residues. The CDR3 region is CASSATGGLTQYF. CDR3 bases: TGTGCCAGCAGCGCTACGGGCGGACTTACGCAGTATTTT. Together with reference TRBV2 and TRBJ2-3, the CDR3 gives the full variable domain: EPEVTQTPSHQVTQMGQEVILRCVPISNHLYFYWYRQILGQKVEFLVSFYNNEISEKSEIFDDQFSVERPDGSNFTLKIRSTKLEDSAMYFCASSATGGLTQYFGPGTRLTVL.